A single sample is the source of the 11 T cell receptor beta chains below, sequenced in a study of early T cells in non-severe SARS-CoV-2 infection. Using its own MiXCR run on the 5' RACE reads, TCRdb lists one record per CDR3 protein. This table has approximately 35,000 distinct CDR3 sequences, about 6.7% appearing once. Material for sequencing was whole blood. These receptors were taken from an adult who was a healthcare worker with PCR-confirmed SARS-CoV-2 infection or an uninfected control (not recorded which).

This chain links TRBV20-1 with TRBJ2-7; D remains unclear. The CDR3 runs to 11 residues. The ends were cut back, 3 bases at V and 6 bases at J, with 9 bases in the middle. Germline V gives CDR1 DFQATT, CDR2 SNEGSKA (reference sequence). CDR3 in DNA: TGCAGTGCTAGGTGGGCTGGCGAGCAGTACTTC. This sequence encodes CSARWAGEQYF.

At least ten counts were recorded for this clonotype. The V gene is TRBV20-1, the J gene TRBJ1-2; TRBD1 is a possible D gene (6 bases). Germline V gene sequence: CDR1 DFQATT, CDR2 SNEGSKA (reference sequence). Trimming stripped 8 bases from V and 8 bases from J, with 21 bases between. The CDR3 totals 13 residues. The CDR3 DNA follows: TGCAGTTCTAAAGCTGGGGGCGCGGGAGGCTACACCTTC. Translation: CSSKAGGAGGYTF.

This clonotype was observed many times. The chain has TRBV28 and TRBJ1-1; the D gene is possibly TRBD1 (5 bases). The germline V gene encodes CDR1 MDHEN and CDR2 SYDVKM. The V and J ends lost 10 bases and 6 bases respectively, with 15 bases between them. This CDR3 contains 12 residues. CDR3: CATTPGEAEAFF. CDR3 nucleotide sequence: TGTGCCACCACCCCGGGGGAGGCTGAAGCTTTCTTT.

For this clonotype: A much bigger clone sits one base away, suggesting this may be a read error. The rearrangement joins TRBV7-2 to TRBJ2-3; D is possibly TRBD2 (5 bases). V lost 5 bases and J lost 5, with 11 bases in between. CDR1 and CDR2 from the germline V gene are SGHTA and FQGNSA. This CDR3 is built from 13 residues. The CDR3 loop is CASSIPGLDTQYF. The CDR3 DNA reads TGTGCCAGCAGCATACCAGGACTAGATACGCAGTATTTT.

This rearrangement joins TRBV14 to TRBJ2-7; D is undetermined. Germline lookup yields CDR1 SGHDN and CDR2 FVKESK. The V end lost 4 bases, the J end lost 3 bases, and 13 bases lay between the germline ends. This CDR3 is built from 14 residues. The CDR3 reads CASSPARLYYEQYF. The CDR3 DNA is TGTGCCAGCAGCCCTGCACGTCTTTACTACGAGCAGTACTTC. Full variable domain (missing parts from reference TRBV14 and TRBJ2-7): EAGVTQFPSHSVIEKGQTVTLRCDPISGHDNLYWYRRVMGKEIKFLLHFVKESKQDESGMPNNRFLAERTGGTYSTLKVQPAELEDSGVYFCASSPARLYYEQYFGPGTRLTVT.

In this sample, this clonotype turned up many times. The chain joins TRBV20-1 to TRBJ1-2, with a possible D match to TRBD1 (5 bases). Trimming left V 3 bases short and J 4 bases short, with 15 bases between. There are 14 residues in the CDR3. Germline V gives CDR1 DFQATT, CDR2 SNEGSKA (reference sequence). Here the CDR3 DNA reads TGCAGTGCTAGGGGTATACAGGACTTCTATGGCTACACCTTC. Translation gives CSARGIQDFYGYTF.

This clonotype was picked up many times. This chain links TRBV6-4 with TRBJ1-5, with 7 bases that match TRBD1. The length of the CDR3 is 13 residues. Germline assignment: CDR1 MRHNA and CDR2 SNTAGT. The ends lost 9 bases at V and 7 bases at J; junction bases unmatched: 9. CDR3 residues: CARNGQALQPQHF. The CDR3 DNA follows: TGTGCCAGGAACGGACAGGCCTTACAGCCCCAGCATTTT.

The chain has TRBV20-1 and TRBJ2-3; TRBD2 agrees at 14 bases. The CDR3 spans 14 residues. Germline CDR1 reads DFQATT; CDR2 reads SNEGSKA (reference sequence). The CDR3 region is CSTGLAGVTDTQYF. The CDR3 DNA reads TGCAGCACGGGACTAGCGGGAGTCACAGATACGCAGTATTTT.

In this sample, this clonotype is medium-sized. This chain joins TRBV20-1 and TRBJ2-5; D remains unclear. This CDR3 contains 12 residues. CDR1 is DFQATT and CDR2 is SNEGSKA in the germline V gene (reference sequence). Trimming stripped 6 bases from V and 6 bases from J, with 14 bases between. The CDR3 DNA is TGCAGTGCCTCGACTGCTGGGCAGACCCAGTACTTC. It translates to CSASTAGQTQYF.

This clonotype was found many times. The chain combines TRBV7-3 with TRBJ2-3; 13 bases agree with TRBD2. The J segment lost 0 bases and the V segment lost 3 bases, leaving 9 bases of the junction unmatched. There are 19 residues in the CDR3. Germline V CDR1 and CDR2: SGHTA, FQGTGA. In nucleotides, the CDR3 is TGTGCCAGCAGCTTGGGACTAGCGGGATCTCTTCCTAGCACAGATACGCAGTATTTT. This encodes CASSLGLAGSLPSTDTQYF.

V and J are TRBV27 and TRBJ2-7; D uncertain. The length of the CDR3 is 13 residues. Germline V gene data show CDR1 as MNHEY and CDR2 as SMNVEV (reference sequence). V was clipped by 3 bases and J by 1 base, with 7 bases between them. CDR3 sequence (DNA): TGTGCCAGCAGTTTCATGGGATCCTACGAGCAGTACTTC. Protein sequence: CASSFMGSYEQYF.